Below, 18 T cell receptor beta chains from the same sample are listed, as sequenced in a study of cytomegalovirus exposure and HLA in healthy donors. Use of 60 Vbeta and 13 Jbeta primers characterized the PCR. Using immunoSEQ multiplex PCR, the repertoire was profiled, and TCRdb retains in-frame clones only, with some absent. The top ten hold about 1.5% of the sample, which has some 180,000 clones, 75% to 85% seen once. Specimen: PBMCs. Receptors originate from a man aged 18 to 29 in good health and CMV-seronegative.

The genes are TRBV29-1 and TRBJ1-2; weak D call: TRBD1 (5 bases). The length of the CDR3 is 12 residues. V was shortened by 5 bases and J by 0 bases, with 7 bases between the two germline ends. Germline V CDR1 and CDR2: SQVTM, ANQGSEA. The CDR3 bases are TGCAGCGTTCAGGGCTCTAACTATGGCTACACCTTC. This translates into CSVQGSNYGYTF.

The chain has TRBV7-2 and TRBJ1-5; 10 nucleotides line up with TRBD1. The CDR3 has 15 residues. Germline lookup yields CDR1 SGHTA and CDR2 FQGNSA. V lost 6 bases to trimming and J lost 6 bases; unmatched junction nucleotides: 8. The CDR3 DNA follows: TGTGCCAGCAGTCTGGGGACAGGGGTGTTTCAGCCCCAGCATTTT. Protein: CASSLGTGVFQPQHF.

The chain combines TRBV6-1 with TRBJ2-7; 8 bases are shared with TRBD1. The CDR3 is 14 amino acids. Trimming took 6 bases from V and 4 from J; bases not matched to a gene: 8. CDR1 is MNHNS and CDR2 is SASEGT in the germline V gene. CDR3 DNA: TGTGCCAGCAGAAGGACAGGGAGCGGTTACGAGCAGTACTTC. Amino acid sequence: CASRRTGSGYEQYF.

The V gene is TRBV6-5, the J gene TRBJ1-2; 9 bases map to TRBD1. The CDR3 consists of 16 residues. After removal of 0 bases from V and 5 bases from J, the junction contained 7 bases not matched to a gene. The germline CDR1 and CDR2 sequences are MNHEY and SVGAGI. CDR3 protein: CASSYSPTGGLYGYTF. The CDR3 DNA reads TGTGCCAGCAGTTACTCGCCAACAGGGGGCCTATATGGCTACACCTTC.

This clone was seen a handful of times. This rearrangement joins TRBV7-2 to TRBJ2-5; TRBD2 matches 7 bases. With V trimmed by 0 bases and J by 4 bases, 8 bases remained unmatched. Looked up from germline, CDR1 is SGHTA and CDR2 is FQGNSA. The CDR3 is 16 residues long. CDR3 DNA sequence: TGTGCCAGCAGCTTAGCACCCGGCGGGGGAAGAGAGACCCAGTACTTC. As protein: CASSLAPGGGRETQYF. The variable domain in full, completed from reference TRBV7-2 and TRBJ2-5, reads GAGVSQSPSNKVTEKGKDVELRCDPISGHTALYWYRQSLGQGLEFLIYFQGNSAPDKSGLPSDRFSAERTGGSVSTLTIQRTQQEDSAVYLCASSLAPGGGRETQYFGPGTRLLVL.

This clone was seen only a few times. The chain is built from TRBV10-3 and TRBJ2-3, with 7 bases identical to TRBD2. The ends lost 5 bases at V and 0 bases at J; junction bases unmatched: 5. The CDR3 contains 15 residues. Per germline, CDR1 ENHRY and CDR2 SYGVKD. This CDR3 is CAISSGTLSTDTQYF. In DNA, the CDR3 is TGTGCCATCAGTAGCGGGACCCTTAGCACAGATACGCAGTATTTT.

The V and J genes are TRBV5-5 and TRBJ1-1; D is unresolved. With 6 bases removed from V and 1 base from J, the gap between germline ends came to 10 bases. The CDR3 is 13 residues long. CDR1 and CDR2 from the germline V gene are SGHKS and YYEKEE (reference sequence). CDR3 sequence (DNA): TGTGCCAGCACCCTCCTAGGGAACACTGAAGCTTTCTTT. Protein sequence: CASTLLGNTEAFF.

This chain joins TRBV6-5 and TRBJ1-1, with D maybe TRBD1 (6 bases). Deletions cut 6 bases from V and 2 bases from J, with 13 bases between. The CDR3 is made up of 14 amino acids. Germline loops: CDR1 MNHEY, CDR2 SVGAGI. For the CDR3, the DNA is TGTGCCAGCAGGTGGACCAGGGGTAACACTGAAGCTTTCTTT. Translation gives CASRWTRGNTEAFF.

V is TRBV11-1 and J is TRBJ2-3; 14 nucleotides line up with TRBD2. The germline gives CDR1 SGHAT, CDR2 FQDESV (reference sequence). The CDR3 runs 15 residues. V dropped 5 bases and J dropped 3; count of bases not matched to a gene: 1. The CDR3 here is CASSRTSGRTDTQYF. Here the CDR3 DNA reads TGTGCCAGCAGCCGGACTAGCGGGAGGACAGATACGCAGTATTTT. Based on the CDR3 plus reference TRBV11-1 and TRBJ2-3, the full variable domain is EAEVAQSPRYKITEKSQAVAFWCDPISGHATLYWYRQILGQGPELLVQFQDESVVDDSQLPKDRFSAERLKGVDSTLKIQPAELGDSAMYLCASSRTSGRTDTQYFGPGTRLTVL.

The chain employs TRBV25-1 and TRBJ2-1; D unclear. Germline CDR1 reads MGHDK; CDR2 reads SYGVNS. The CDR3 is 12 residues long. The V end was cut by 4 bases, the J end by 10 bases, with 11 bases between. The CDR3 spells CASSARSLEQFF. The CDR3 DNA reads TGTGCCAGCAGTGCGAGGTCTCTGGAGCAGTTCTTC. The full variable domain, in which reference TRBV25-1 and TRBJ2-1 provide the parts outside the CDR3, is EADIYQTPRYLVIGTGKKITLECSQTMGHDKMYWYQQDPGMELHLIHYSYGVNSTEKGDLSSESTVSRIRTEHFPLTLESARPSHTSQYLCASSARSLEQFFGPGTRLTVL.

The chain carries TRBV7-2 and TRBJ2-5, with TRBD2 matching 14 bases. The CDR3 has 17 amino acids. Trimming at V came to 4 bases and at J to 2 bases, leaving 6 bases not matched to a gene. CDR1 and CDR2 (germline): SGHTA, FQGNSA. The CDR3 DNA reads TGTGCCAGCAGCTCGGGACTAGCGGGGGTATATCAAGAGACCCAGTACTTC. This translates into CASSSGLAGVYQETQYF. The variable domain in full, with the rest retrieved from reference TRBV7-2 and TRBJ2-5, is GAGVSQSPSNKVTEKGKDVELRCDPISGHTALYWYRQSLGQGLEFLIYFQGNSAPDKSGLPSDRFSAERTGGSVSTLTIQRTQQEDSAVYLCASSSGLAGVYQETQYFGPGTRLLVL.

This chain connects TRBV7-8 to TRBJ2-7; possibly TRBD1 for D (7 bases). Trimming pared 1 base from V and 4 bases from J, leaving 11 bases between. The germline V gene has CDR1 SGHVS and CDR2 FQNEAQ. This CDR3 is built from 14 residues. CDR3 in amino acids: CASSLGRGPYEQYF. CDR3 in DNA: TGTGCCAGCAGCTTAGGGAGGGGGCCGTACGAGCAGTACTTC.

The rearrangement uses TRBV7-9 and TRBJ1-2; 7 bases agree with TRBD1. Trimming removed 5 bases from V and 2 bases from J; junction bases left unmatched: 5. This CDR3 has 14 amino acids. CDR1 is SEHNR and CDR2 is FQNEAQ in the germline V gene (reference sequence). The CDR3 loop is CASSPSTGNYGYTF. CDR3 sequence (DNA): TGTGCCAGCAGCCCGTCGACAGGGAACTATGGCTACACCTTC.

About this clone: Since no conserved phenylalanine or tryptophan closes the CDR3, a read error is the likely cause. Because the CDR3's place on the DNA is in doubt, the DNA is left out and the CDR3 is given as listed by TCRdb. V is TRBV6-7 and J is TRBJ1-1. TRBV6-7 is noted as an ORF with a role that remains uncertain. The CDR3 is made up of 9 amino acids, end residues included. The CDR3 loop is CASSYSSGR.

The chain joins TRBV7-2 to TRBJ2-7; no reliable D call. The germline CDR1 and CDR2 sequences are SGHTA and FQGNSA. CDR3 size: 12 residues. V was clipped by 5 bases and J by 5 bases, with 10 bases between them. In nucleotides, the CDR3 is TGTGCCAGCAGCGACCAGGAACACGAGCAGTACTTC. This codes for CASSDQEHEQYF.

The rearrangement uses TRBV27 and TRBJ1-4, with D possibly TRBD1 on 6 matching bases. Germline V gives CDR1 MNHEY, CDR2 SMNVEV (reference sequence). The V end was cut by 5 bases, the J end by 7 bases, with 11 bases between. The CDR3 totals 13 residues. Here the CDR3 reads CASSGQKGEKLFF. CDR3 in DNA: TGTGCCAGCAGTGGACAGAAAGGTGAAAAACTGTTTTTT.

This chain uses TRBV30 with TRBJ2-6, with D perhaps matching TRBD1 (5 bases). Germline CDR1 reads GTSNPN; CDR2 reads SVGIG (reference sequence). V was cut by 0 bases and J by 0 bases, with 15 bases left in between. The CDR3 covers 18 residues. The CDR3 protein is CAWSVLERTSSGANVLTF. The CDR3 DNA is TGTGCCTGGAGTGTCCTTGAACGGACAAGCTCTGGGGCCAACGTCCTGACTTTC.

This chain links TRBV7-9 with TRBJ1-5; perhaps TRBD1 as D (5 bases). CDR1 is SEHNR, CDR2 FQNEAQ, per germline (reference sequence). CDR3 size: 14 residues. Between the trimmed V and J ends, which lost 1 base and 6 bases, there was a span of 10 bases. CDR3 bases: TGTGCCAGCAGCTTAGTAGGGGAGGGTCAGCCCCAGCATTTT. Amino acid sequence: CASSLVGEGQPQHF.